This T cell receptor (beta chain) comes out of a study of blood T cell repertoires in COVID-19 (dated by TCRdb to 2020 to 2022). With respect to the entire study: Collaborator samples came from the United States, Italy and Spain and covered acute and convalescent phases of COVID-19. The sample metadata nearly always contained a de-identified subject ID, COVID-19 status, age in years and sex. Samples came from the ongoing ImmuneRACE study (first 160 participants) plus 1,254 subjects from 6 global collaborators. The dataset comprised deeply sampled blood TCRbeta repertoires from subjects exposed to, actively infected with, or recovered from COVID-19. HLA class I and class II types, where available, came from metadata supplied by the sample provider rather than from assay-based typing. The repertoires were made available in a free public database intended to serve as a resource for research on the immune response to SARS-CoV-2. The material from the prospective study consisted of cDNA or gDNA derived from T cells, B-cell-depleted T cells, or PBMCs.

One collaborating source in Seattle enrolled patients during active infection and followed them longitudinally through the course of disease. Each collaborating institution followed its own protocols to collect whole blood in K2EDTA tubes. For TCRbeta analysis, collaborators shipped samples in one of three forms: frozen whole blood, isolated PBMCs, or DNA extracted from either of those sample types. TCRbeta CDR3 regions were amplified from genomic DNA using the immunoSEQ Assay, a bias-controlled multiplex PCR. In the paper's pipeline: Within the assay, amplification of reference gene primers was used to estimate how many nucleated cells each sample contained. Sequence reads were collapsed and filtered to measure the absolute abundance of every unique TCRbeta CDR3 rearrangement. For each sample, productive Simpson clonality was calculated by taking the square root of Simpson's diversity index across productive rearrangements. What TCRdb holds here is the immuneACCESS table cut down to in-frame rearrangements. Part of the clones is not present; checked against another copy, under half of the missing clones reflect an unresolved V gene, and the others are unexplained. Clone size and V and J calls were adopted from that table, with D and trimming inferred from the DNA. This sample comprises about 40,000 clones, about 90% of them detected only once. Of the sample, under 5% falls within the top ten clones.

The table lists this clone with a few counts. Its antigen is not yet known. The record has no base qualities; no much larger clone is one base away. Different DNA sequences within this sample yield the same CDR3. The study at large found these results: The quantity of clinical and demographic metadata differed by source and by participant and was supplied without curation.

Looking up the germline V gene (reference sequence) yields CDR1 LGHDT and CDR2 YNNKEL. Measured from the cysteine to the phenylalanine, the CDR3 is 16 residues long. Only the CDR3 portion is preserved as DNA: 48 bases, with reading frame beginning at the first base. The V end gives up 4 bases and the J end 2 bases, leaving 3 bases in the junction not matched to a gene. The chain is encoded by TRBV3-1 (or the pseudogene TRBV3-2) joined to TRBJ2-5, with 14 bases aligning to TRBD2. This clonotype was obtained from a man in his 60s with COVID-19, enrolled during active disease. Material for sequencing was peripheral blood. The nucleotides are TGTGCCAGCAGCCCTGGACTAGCGGGAGGACAAGAGACCCAGTACTTC. This codes for CASSPGLAGGQETQYF.